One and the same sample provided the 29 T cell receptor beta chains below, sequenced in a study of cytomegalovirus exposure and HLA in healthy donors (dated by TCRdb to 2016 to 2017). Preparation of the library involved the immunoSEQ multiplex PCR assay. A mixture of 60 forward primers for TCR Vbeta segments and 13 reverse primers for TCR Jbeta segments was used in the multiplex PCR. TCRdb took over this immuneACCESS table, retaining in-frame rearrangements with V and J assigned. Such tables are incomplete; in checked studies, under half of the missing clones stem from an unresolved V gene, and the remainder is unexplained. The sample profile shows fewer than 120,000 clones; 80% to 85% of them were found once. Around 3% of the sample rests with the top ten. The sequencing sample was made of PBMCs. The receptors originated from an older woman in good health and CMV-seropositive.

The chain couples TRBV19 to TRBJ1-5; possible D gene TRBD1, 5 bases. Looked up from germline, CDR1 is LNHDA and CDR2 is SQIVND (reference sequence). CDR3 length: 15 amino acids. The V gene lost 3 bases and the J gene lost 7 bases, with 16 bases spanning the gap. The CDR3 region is CASSIQGLDLQPQHF. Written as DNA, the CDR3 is TGTGCCAGTAGTATTCAGGGTCTTGATTTGCAGCCCCAGCATTTT.

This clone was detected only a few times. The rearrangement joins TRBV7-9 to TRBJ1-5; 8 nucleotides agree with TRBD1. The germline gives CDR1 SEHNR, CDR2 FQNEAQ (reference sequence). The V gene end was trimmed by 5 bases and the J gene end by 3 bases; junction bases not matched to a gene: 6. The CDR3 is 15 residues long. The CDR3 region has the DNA TGTGCCAGCAGCCTCGGACAGGGCAACAATCAGCCCCAGCATTTT. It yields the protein CASSLGQGNNQPQHF.

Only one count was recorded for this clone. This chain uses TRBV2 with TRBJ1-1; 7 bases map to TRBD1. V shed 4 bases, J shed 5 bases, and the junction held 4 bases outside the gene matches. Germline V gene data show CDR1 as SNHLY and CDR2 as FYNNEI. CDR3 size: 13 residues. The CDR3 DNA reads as TGTGCCAGCAGTGTAGGGGGCCGGACTGAAGCTTTCTTT. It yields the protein CASSVGGRTEAFF.

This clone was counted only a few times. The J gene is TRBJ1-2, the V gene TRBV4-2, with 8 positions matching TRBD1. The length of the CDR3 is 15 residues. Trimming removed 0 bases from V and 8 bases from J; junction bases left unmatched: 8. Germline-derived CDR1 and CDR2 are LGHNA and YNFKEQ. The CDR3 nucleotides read TGTGCCAGCAGCCAAGAATTCGGCAGGGGGCACGGCTACACCTTC. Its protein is CASSQEFGRGHGYTF.

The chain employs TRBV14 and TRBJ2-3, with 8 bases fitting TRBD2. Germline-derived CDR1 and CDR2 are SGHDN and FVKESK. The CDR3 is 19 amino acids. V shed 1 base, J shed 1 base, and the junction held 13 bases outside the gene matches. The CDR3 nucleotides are TGTGCCAGCAGCCAAGCAGGACTAGCAATTTTTCTCGGCACAGATACGCAGTATTTT. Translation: CASSQAGLAIFLGTDTQYF.

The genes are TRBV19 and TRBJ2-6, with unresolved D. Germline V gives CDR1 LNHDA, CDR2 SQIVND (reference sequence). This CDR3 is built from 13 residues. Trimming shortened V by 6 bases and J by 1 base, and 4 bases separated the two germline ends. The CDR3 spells CASSQSGANVLTF. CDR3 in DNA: TGTGCCAGTAGCCAGTCTGGGGCCAACGTCCTGACTTTC.

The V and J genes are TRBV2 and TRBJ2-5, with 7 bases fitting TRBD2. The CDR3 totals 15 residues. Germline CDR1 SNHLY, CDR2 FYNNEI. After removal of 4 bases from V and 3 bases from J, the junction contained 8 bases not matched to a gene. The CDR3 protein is CASSGGLHQEETQYF. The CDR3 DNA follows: TGTGCCAGCAGTGGGGGACTACATCAGGAAGAGACCCAGTACTTC.

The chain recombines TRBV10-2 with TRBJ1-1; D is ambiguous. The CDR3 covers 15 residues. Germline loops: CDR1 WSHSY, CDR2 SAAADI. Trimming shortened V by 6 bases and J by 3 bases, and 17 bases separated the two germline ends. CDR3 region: CASSEGGTSYTEAFF. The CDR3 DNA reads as TGCGCCAGCAGCGAGGGAGGTACGTCGTACACTGAAGCTTTCTTT.

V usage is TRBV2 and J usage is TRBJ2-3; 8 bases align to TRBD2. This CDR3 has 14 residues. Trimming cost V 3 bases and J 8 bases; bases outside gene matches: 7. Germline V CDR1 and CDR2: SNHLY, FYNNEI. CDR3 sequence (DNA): TGTGCCAGCAGTGAGACAGTTCGGGGGGGTACGCAGTATTTT. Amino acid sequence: CASSETVRGGTQYF. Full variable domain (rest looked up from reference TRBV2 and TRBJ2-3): EPEVTQTPSHQVTQMGQEVILRCVPISNHLYFYWYRQILGQKVEFLVSFYNNEISEKSEIFDDQFSVERPDGSNFTLKIRSTKLEDSAMYFCASSETVRGGTQYFGPGTRLTVL.

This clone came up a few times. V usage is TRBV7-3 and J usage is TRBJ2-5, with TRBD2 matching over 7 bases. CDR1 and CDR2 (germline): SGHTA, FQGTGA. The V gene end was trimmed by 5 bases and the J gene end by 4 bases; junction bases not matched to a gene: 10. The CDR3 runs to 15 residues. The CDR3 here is CASSLIGGLGETQYF. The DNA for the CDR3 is TGTGCCAGCAGCCTAATCGGGGGGTTGGGAGAGACCCAGTACTTC.

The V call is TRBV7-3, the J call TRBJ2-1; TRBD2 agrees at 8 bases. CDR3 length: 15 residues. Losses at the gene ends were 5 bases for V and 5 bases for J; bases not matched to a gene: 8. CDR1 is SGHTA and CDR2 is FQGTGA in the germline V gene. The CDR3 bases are TGTGCCAGCAGCCAGGGGCCTAGCGGGCACAATGAGCAGTTCTTC. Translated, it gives CASSQGPSGHNEQFF.

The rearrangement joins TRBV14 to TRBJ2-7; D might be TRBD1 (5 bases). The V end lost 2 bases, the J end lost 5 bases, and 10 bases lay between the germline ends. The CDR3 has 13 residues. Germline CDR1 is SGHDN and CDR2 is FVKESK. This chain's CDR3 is CASSQRRRDEQYF. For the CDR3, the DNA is TGTGCCAGCAGCCAACGGCGCAGGGACGAGCAGTACTTC.

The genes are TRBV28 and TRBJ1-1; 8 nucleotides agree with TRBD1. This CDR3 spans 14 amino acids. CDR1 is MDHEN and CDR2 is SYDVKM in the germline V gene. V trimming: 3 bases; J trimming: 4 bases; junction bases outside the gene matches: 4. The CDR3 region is CASSFNRGSTEAFF. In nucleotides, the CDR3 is TGTGCCAGCAGTTTCAACAGGGGGAGCACTGAAGCTTTCTTT.

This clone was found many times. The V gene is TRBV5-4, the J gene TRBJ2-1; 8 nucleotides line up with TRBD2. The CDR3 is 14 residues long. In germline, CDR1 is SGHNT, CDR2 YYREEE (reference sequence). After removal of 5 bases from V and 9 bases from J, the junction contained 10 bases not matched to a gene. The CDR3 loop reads CASRTSEGGGEQFF. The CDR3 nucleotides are TGTGCCAGCAGGACTAGCGAAGGTGGGGGTGAGCAGTTCTTC.

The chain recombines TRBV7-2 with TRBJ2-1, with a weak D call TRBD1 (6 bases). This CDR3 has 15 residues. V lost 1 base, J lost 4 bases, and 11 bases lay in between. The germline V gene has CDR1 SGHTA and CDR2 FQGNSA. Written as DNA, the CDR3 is TGTGCCAGCAGCTTAGACAGGGATGTTTACAATGAGCAGTTCTTC. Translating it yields CASSLDRDVYNEQFF.

The CDR3 DNA sequence: TGTGCCAGCTCACCGGGGCGCGCTAGCACAGATACGCAGTATTTT. This encodes CASSPGRASTDTQYF. The chain has TRBV18 and TRBJ2-3, with D perhaps TRBD1 (5 bases). CDR3 length: 15 amino acids. Trimming took 3 bases from V and 0 from J, leaving 10 bases between them. The germline V gene encodes CDR1 KGHSH and CDR2 LQKENI.

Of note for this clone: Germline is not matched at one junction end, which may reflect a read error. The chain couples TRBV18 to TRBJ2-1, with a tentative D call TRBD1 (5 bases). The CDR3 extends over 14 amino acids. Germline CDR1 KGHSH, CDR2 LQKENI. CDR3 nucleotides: TGTGCCGGCTCACCATTAGAGGCAAGGGGTGGGCAGTTCTTC. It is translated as CAGSPLEARGGQFF.

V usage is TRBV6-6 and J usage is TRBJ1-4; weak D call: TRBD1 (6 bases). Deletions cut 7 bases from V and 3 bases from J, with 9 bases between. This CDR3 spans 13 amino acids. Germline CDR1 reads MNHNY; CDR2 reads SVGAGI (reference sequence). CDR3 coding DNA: TGTGCCAGCATCAGGGGACCTAATGAAAAACTGTTTTTT. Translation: CASIRGPNEKLFF.

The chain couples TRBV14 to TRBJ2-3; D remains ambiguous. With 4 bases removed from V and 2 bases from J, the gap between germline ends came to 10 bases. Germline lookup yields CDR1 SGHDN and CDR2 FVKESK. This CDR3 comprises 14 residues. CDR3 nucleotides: TGTGCCAGCAGCCCTAGACCATCCACAGATACGCAGTATTTT. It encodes CASSPRPSTDTQYF.

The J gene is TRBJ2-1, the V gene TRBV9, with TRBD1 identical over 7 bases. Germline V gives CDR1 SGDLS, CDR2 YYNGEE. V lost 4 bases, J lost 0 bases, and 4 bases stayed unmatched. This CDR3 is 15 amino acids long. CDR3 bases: TGTGCCAGCAGCTCCAGGGGGATCTCCTACAATGAGCAGTTCTTC. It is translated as CASSSRGISYNEQFF.

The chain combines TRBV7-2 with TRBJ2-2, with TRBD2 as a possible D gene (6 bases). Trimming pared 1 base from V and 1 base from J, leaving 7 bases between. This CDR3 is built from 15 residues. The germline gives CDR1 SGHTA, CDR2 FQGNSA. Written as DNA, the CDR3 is TGTGCCAGCAGCTTAGACGGGAGGAACACCGGGGAGCTGTTTTTT. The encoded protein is CASSLDGRNTGELFF. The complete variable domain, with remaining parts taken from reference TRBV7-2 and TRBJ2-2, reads GAGVSQSPSNKVTEKGKDVELRCDPISGHTALYWYRQSLGQGLEFLIYFQGNSAPDKSGLPSDRFSAERTGGSVSTLTIQRTQQEDSAVYLCASSLDGRNTGELFFGEGSRLTVL.

CDR3 region: CASSLRGETQYF. For the CDR3, the DNA is TGCGCCAGCAGCTTAAGGGGGGAGACCCAGTACTTC. This sequence joins TRBV5-1 and TRBJ2-5, with D possibly being TRBD1 (6 bases). The CDR3 length is 12 residues. The V gene's germline CDR1 is SGHRS and CDR2 YFSETQ. The germline V and J ends were trimmed by 2 bases and 5 bases, with 7 bases remaining between them.

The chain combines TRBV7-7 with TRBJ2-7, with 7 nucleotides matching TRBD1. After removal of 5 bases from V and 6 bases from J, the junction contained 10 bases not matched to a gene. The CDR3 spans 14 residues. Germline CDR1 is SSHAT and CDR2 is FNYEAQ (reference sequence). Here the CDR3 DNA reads TGTGCCAGCAGCCTAGGCCAGGGGGTGGGCGAGCAGTACTTC. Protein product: CASSLGQGVGEQYF.

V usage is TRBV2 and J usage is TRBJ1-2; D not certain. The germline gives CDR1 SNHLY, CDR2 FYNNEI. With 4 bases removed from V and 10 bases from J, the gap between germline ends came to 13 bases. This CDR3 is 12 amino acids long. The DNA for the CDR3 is TGTGCCAGCAGTGTCTGGGCTATTGACTACACCTTC. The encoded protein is CASSVWAIDYTF.

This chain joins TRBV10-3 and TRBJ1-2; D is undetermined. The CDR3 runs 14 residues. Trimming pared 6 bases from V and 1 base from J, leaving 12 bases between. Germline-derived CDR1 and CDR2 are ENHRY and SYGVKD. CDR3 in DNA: TGTGCCATCAGGGGTCCTCAGGATAACTATGGCTACACCTTC. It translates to CAIRGPQDNYGYTF.

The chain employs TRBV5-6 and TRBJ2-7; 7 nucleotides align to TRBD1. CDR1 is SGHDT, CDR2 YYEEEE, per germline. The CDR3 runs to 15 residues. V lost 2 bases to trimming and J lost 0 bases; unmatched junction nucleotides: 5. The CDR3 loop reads CASSFLDRFSYEQYF. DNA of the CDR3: TGTGCCAGCAGCTTCCTGGACAGGTTCTCCTACGAGCAGTACTTC.

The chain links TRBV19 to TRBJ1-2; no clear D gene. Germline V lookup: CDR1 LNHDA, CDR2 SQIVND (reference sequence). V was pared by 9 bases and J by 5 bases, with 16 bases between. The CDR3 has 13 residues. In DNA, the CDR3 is TGTGCCAGCCAATTTACAGTGTCTTATGGCTACACCTTC. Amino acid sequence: CASQFTVSYGYTF. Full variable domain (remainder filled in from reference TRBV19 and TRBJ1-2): DGGITQSPKYLFRKEGQNVTLSCEQNLNHDAMYWYRQDPGQGLRLIYYSQIVNDFQKGDIAEGYSVSREKKESFPLTVTSAQKNPTAFYLCASQFTVSYGYTFGSGTRLTVV.

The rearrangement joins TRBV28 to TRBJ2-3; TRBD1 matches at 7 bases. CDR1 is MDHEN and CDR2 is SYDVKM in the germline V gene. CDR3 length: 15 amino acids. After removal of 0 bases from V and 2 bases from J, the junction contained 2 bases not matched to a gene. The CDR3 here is CASSLWDRPTDTQYF. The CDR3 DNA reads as TGTGCCAGCAGTTTATGGGACAGGCCCACAGATACGCAGTATTTT.

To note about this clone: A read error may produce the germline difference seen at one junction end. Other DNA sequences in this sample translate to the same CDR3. The DNA for the CDR3 is TGTTCCAGCAGCCGGGACAGTTACGAGCAGTACTTC. Translated, it gives CSSSRDSYEQYF. J is TRBJ2-7 and V is TRBV7-9; 7 bases fit TRBD1. The V gene's germline CDR1 is SEHNR and CDR2 FQNEAQ (reference sequence). CDR3 length equals 12 residues.